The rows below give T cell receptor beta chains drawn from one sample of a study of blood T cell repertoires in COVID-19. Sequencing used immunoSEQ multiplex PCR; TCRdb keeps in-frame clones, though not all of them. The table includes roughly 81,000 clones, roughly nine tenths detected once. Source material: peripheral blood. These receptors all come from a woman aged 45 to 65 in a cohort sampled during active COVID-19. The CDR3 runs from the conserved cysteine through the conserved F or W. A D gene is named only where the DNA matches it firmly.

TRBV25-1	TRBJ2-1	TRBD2	CASSEAGGLREQFF	TGTGCCAGCAGTGAGGCGGGGGGGCTCCGAGAGCAGTTCTTC
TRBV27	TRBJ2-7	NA	CASSSSLYEQYF	TGTGCCAGCTCTTCGTCCCTCTACGAGCAGTACTTC
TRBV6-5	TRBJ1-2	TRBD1	CASSSTGGGYGYTF	TGTGCCAGCAGTTCGACAGGGGGCGGTTATGGCTACACCTTC
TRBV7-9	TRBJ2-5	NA	CASSLTPGGRKETQYF	TGTGCCAGCAGCTTAACTCCAGGGGGGCGTAAAGAGACCCAGTACTTC
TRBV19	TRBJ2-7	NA	CASSRTLLGVHSYEQYF	TGTGCCAGTAGTCGGACCCTCCTCGGGGTGCACTCCTACGAGCAGTACTTC
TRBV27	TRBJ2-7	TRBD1	CASSRSGQGFDEQYF	TGTGCCAGCAGTCGGTCCGGACAGGGATTCGACGAGCAGTACTTC
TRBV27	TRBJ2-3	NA	CASSFLGGTHTQYF	TGTGCCAGCAGTTTTCTAGGAGGAACTCATACGCAGTATTTT
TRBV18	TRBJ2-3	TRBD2	CASSPWGGSTDTQYF	TGTGCCAGCTCACCATGGGGAGGGAGTACAGATACGCAGTATTTT
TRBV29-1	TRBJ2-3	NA	CSVEKGGTDTQYF	TGCAGCGTTGAGAAGGGGGGCACAGATACGCAGTATTTT
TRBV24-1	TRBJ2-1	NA	CATSQIPGLSYNEQFF	TGTGCCACCAGCCAGATACCGGGACTCTCCTACAATGAGCAGTTCTTC